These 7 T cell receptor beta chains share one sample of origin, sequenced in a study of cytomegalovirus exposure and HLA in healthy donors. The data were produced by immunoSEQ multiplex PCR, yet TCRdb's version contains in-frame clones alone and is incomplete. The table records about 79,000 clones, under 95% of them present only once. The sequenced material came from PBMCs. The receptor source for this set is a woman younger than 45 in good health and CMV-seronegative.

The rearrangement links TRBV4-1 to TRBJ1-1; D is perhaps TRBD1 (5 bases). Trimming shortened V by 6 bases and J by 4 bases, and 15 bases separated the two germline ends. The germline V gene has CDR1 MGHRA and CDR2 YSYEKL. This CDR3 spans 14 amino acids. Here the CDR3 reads CASRPTGGITEAFF. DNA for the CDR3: TGCGCCAGCAGGCCAACCGGGGGGATCACTGAAGCTTTCTTT.

CDR3 in DNA: TGTGCCAGCAGTCTGGACAGGGGGGGAGACGATGGCTACACCTTC. Its protein product is CASSLDRGGDDGYTF. This sequence joins TRBV7-4 and TRBJ1-2; 10 nucleotides align to TRBD1. The CDR3 extends over 15 amino acids. Germline V gene data show CDR1 as SGHVT and CDR2 as SQSDAQ. The ends lost 6 bases at V and 6 bases at J; junction bases unmatched: 10.

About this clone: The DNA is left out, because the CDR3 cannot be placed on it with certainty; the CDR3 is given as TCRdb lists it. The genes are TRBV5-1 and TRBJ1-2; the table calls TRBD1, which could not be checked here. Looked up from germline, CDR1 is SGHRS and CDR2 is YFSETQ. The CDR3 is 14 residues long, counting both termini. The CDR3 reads CAYDCPKTDGGYTF.

The CDR3, as DNA: TGTGCCAGCAGCGTAGCTGAGGGGGAGTGGGATGAGCAGTTCTTC. This codes for CASSVAEGEWDEQFF. The rearrangement links TRBV9 to TRBJ2-1; a possible D gene is TRBD1 (6 bases). Germline-derived CDR1 and CDR2 are SGDLS and YYNGEE. The CDR3 consists of 15 residues. V lost 0 bases, J lost 8 bases, and 15 bases lay in between.

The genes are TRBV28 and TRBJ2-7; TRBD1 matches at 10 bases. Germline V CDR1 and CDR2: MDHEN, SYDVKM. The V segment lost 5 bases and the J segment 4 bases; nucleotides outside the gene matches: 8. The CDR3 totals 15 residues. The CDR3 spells CASSGGGTGEYEQYF. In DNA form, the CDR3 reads TGTGCCAGCAGTGGAGGGGGGACAGGGGAGTACGAGCAGTACTTC.

In DNA form, the CDR3 reads TGTGCCAGCAGCCCGGACAGGTCTCGACGGGAACAGCAGTACTTC. Its translation is CASSPDRSRREQQYF. The genes are TRBV7-8 and TRBJ2-7; 7 positions agree with TRBD1. Germline CDR1 reads SGHVS; CDR2 reads FQNEAQ. V lost 5 bases to trimming and J lost 8 bases; unmatched junction nucleotides: 15. This CDR3 has 15 amino acids.

The CDR3 DNA sequence: TGTGCCAGCGGGGCAAGACAGACTGAAGCTTTCTTT. It specifies CASGARQTEAFF. This chain connects TRBV6-5 to TRBJ1-1; D perhaps matches TRBD1 (5 bases). The V end lost 8 bases, the J end lost 5 bases, and 12 bases lay between the germline ends. This CDR3 spans 12 amino acids. Germline CDR1 reads MNHEY; CDR2 reads SVGAGI.